This T cell receptor (beta chain) emerged from a study of blood T cell repertoires in COVID-19 (dated by TCRdb to the early 2020s). At the level of the whole study: Samples covering the acute and convalescent phases of COVID-19 were provided by collaborators in the United States, Italy and Spain. The material from the prospective study consisted of cDNA or gDNA derived from T cells, B-cell-depleted T cells, or PBMCs. Subjects who had been exposed to COVID-19, were actively infected with it, or had recovered from it provided the deeply sampled blood TCRbeta repertoires that made up the dataset. The repertoires were released in a freely available public database meant as a resource for research on the immune response to SARS-CoV-2. Samples were obtained from the ongoing ImmuneRACE study (first 160 participants) and from 1,254 subjects provided by 6 global collaborators. A de-identified subject ID, COVID-19 status, age in years and sex were almost always included in the sample metadata. HLA class I and class II types, where available, came from metadata supplied by the sample provider rather than from assay-based typing.

Paper-wide results and their limitations: The quantity of clinical and demographic metadata differed by source and by participant and was supplied without curation.

Whole blood was collected in K2EDTA tubes by collaborating institutions according to the institutions' own protocols. For TCRbeta analysis, collaborators shipped samples in one of three forms: frozen whole blood, isolated PBMCs, or DNA extracted from either of those sample types. This clone was detected a few times. This receptor's antigen is unknown. Within one base of it there is no much larger clone, and no base qualities were kept. The immunoSEQ Assay, a bias-controlled multiplex PCR, was used to amplify TCRbeta CDR3 regions from genomic DNA. The authors' analysis ran thus. Within the assay, amplification of reference gene primers was used to estimate how many nucleated cells each sample contained. To quantify the absolute abundance of each unique TCRbeta CDR3 rearrangement, sequence reads were collapsed and filtered. Productive Simpson clonality was computed per sample as the square root of Simpson's diversity index over productive rearrangements. This is the immuneACCESS table as TCRdb keeps it, with only in-frame sequences that have V and J called. A part of the clones is gone; compared with another copy, unresolved V genes explain less than half, and the rest is unexplained. V, J and clone size were drawn from that table, and D and trimming were deduced from the DNA. This sample is represented by more than 100,000 clones; 81% of them were singletons. The ten biggest clones cover over 7.5% of the sample.

Via the germline V gene, CDR1 is MDHEN and CDR2 SYDVKM. Relative to germline, V is 2 bases shorter and J is 4 bases shorter, with 10 bases between their ends. The CDR3 contains 14 residues, cysteine and phenylalanine counted. Of all the DNA, just the CDR3 is kept, 42 bases in frame from base 1. The chain links TRBV28 with TRBJ2-3, with an unclear D gene assignment. The clonotype originates from an older woman with active or convalescent COVID-19. The sample taken for sequencing was peripheral blood. The DNA sequence is TGTGCCAGCAGTTTAAGAGGTGGAGCAGATACGCAGTATTTT. The resulting protein is CASSLRGGADTQYF.